These 24 T cell receptor beta chains were all obtained from the same sample, sequenced in a study of blood T cell repertoires in COVID-19. Sequencing was performed with immunoSEQ multiplex PCR; in TCRdb, only in-frame clones are kept and a portion is missing. This table has about 170,000 clones, 83% appearing once. The specimen sequenced was peripheral blood. The receptors were gathered from an elderly woman with acute or convalescent COVID-19.

This chain uses TRBV6-2 or TRBV6-3 with TRBJ2-7; possibly TRBD2 for D (6 bases). Germline V gene lookup returns CDR1 MNHEY and CDR2 SVGEGT. V shed 0 bases and J shed 2 bases, with 26 bases lying between them. The CDR3 has 20 residues. CDR3 residues: CASSYSAGRVPVFGAYEQYF. CDR3 bases: TGTGCCAGCAGTTACTCGGCGGGAAGGGTGCCGGTTTTTGGCGCCTACGAGCAGTACTTC.

The chain recombines TRBV6-5 with TRBJ2-7; D is ambiguous. The CDR3 loop spans 13 amino acids. The V gene's germline CDR1 is MNHEY and CDR2 SVGAGI. The V and J ends lost 4 bases and 2 bases respectively, with 9 bases between them. CDR3 loop: CASSSLNTYEQYF. CDR3 nucleotide sequence: TGTGCCAGCAGTTCCCTGAACACCTACGAGCAGTACTTC.

The chain has TRBV19 and TRBJ1-5; D may be TRBD1 (5 bases). V lost 0 bases to trimming and J lost 0 bases, with 21 bases between them. The germline CDR1 and CDR2 sequences are LNHDA and SQIVND (reference sequence). The CDR3 runs 20 residues. CDR3 region: CASSIDPRGSARFSNQPQHF. CDR3 coding DNA: TGTGCCAGTAGTATAGATCCTCGGGGGTCAGCGAGATTTAGCAATCAGCCCCAGCATTTT.

The chain uses TRBV9 and TRBJ1-4, with TRBD1 identical over 9 bases. Germline lookup yields CDR1 SGDLS and CDR2 YYNGEE. This CDR3 spans 17 amino acids. Trimming cost V 1 base and J 4 bases; bases outside gene matches: 8. This CDR3 is CASSVTGQGFFNEKLFF. The CDR3 nucleotides read TGTGCCAGCAGCGTAACGGGACAGGGTTTTTTTAATGAAAAACTGTTTTTT. Variable domain in full (rest from reference TRBV9 and TRBJ1-4): DSGVTQTPKHLITATGQRVTLRCSPRSGDLSVYWYQQSLDQGLQFLIQYYNGEERAKGNILERFSAQQFPDLHSELNLSSLELGDSALYFCASSVTGQGFFNEKLFFGSGTQLSVL.

The count of this clone is one. This rearrangement joins TRBV9 to TRBJ2-7; 7 bases match TRBD1. After removal of 0 bases from V and 2 bases from J, the junction contained 2 bases not matched to a gene. This CDR3 comprises 14 residues. Germline V gene sequence: CDR1 SGDLS, CDR2 YYNGEE. CDR3 sequence: CASSVGGTAYEQYF. DNA of the CDR3: TGTGCCAGCAGCGTAGGGGGGACAGCCTACGAGCAGTACTTC.

J is TRBJ2-1 and V is TRBV11-2; D is unresolved. CDR1 and CDR2 (germline): SGHAT, FQNNGV. CDR3 size: 16 residues. V was trimmed by 1 base and J by 2 bases, leaving 12 bases between them. CDR3 residues: CASSLAEVNPYNEQFF. The CDR3 nucleotides are TGTGCCAGCAGCTTAGCCGAGGTTAATCCCTACAATGAGCAGTTCTTC.

The genes are TRBV21-1 and TRBJ2-7; whether TRBD1, the table's D call, matches the DNA was not checked. TRBV21-1 is designated a pseudogene. The CDR3 is 16 residues long. The CDR3 DNA follows: TGTGCCAGCAGCACCCACCTGCAGGGTCTCCCCTACGAGCAGTACTTC. This translates into CASSTHLQGLPYEQYF.

Only one count was recorded for this clone. The chain recombines TRBV15 with TRBJ1-5, with D perhaps matching TRBD1 (5 bases). The V gene's germline CDR1 is LNHNV and CDR2 YYDKDF (reference sequence). V lost 0 bases and J lost 3, with 12 bases in between. The CDR3 has 16 amino acids. CDR3 nucleotides: TGTGCCACCAGCAGAGATCCAGGGTCCCTCAATCAGCCCCAGCATTTT. It encodes CATSRDPGSLNQPQHF. Variable domain in full (rest from reference TRBV15 and TRBJ1-5): DAMVIQNPRYQVTQFGKPVTLSCSQTLNHNVMYWYQQKSSQAPKLLFHYYDKDFNNEADTPDNFQSRRPNTSFCFLDIRSPGLGDTAMYLCATSRDPGSLNQPQHFGDGTRLSIL.

The rearrangement joins TRBV6-5 to TRBJ2-7; D is perhaps TRBD2 (8 bases). The CDR3 is made up of 13 amino acids. The V end lost 6 bases, the J end lost 4 bases, and 13 bases lay between the germline ends. Germline V lookup: CDR1 MNHEY, CDR2 SVGAGI. The CDR3 here is CASSGRGLYEQYF. CDR3 nucleotides: TGTGCCAGCAGCGGGAGGGGGCTTTACGAGCAGTACTTC.

The V gene is TRBV18, the J gene TRBJ1-4, with TRBD1 matching 10 bases. The ends lost 2 bases at V and 5 bases at J; junction bases unmatched: 8. CDR3 length: 17 residues. Germline V gene lookup returns CDR1 KGHSH and CDR2 LQKENI. CDR3 coding DNA: TGTGCCAGCTCACCAAACCGGCTGGGACAGGGGAATGAAAAACTGTTTTTT. Its translation: CASSPNRLGQGNEKLFF.

The J gene is TRBJ2-1, the V gene TRBV6-5; 8 bases fit TRBD2. CDR1 MNHEY and CDR2 SVGAGI come from the germline V gene. The trim removed 6 bases at V and 2 bases at J, leaving 6 bases unmatched. The length of the CDR3 is 15 residues. CDR3 amino acids: CASSLAGNAYNEQFF. The DNA for the CDR3 is TGTGCCAGCAGCTTAGCGGGGAACGCCTACAATGAGCAGTTCTTC.

The chain combines TRBV5-1 with TRBJ1-1; D is perhaps TRBD1 (6 bases). V lost 2 bases, J lost 1 base, and 12 bases lay in between. Looked up from germline, CDR1 is SGHRS and CDR2 is YFSETQ. The CDR3 is made up of 15 amino acids. The CDR3 spells CASSFFGQSNTEAFF. The CDR3 nucleotides read TGCGCCAGCAGCTTTTTCGGACAGTCGAACACTGAAGCTTTCTTT.

This chain uses TRBV7-2 with TRBJ1-1, with 8 bases matching TRBD1. Germline assignment: CDR1 SGHTA and CDR2 FQGNSA. V trimming: 4 bases; J trimming: 4 bases; junction bases outside the gene matches: 5. This CDR3 is 14 amino acids long. The CDR3 sequence: CASSSETGGTEAFF. The CDR3 DNA sequence: TGTGCCAGCAGCTCCGAAACAGGGGGCACTGAAGCTTTCTTT.

The chain links TRBV4-3 to TRBJ2-3; D is unresolved. Germline CDR1 LGHNA, CDR2 YSLEER. The length of the CDR3 is 14 residues. V was cut by 0 bases and J by 2 bases, with 6 bases left in between. The CDR3 here is CASSQEINTDTQYF. DNA for the CDR3: TGCGCCAGCAGCCAAGAAATAAACACAGATACGCAGTATTTT.

The chain couples TRBV5-8 to TRBJ2-1; 9 nucleotides align to TRBD2. The CDR3 is made up of 15 amino acids. V shed 4 bases, J shed 6 bases, and the junction held 8 bases outside the gene matches. CDR1 is SGHTS, CDR2 YDEGEE, per germline. Here the CDR3 DNA reads TGTGCCAGCAGCCCCCGGGTTAGCGGGAGCAATGAGCAGTTCTTC. The encoded protein is CASSPRVSGSNEQFF.

The CDR3 nucleotides read TGTGCCAGCAGTTGGGAGGGCCTACCCGGAGGAGAAAAACTGTTTTTT. Protein sequence: CASSWEGLPGGEKLFF. The chain is built from TRBV6-2 or TRBV6-3 and TRBJ1-4; D not certain. The CDR3 has 16 amino acids. The ends were cut back, 4 bases at V and 8 bases at J, with 20 bases in the middle. In germline, CDR1 is MNHEY, CDR2 SVGEGT.

V and J are TRBV19 and TRBJ1-5, with D unclear. The germline V gene encodes CDR1 LNHDA and CDR2 SQIVND (reference sequence). Between the trimmed V and J ends, which lost 3 bases and 2 bases, there was a span of 5 bases. CDR3 length: 13 residues. DNA for the CDR3: TGTGCCAGTAGTATGCAGGGCAATCAGCCCCAGCATTTT. Translation: CASSMQGNQPQHF.

This clone was seen a few times. The rearrangement joins TRBV19 to TRBJ1-3; weak D call: TRBD1 (6 bases). The CDR3 has 16 residues. Germline CDR1 LNHDA, CDR2 SQIVND (reference sequence). V was pared by 5 bases and J by 2 bases, with 16 bases between. Here the CDR3 reads CASSVGQPETGNTIYF. The CDR3 nucleotides are TGTGCCAGTAGTGTAGGACAGCCGGAGACTGGAAACACCATATATTTT.

J is TRBJ2-3 and V is TRBV5-1, with TRBD1 matching 7 bases. The CDR3 is made up of 15 amino acids. Trimming cost V 4 bases and J 1 base; bases outside gene matches: 6. Germline loops: CDR1 SGHRS, CDR2 YFSETQ. The CDR3 DNA follows: TGCGCCAGCAGCACACAGGGGAGAGGCACAGATACGCAGTATTTT. Residues: CASSTQGRGTDTQYF.

The rearrangement joins TRBV27 to TRBJ1-5; no firm D call. The V gene lost 6 bases and the J gene lost 6 bases, with 18 bases spanning the gap. Germline CDR1 and CDR2: MNHEY and SMNVEV (reference sequence). The CDR3 is made up of 15 amino acids. The CDR3 region has the DNA TGTGCCAGCAGGTCGGCGAGGGAACGGGGTCAGCCCCAGCATTTT. This gives the protein CASRSARERGQPQHF.

The V gene is TRBV6-2 or TRBV6-3, the J gene TRBJ1-2, with 7 bases aligning to TRBD1. After removal of 2 bases from V and 2 bases from J, the junction contained 11 bases not matched to a gene. The CDR3 is made up of 17 amino acids. CDR1 MNHEY and CDR2 SVGEGT come from the germline V gene. In DNA, the CDR3 is TGTGCCAGCAGTTACGAACAAGGGACAGAGATCAACTATGGCTACACCTTC. As protein: CASSYEQGTEINYGYTF.

The V call is TRBV12-3 or TRBV12-4, the J call TRBJ1-1; D gene uncertain. V was shortened by 1 base and J by 4 bases, with 7 bases between the two germline ends. The CDR3 runs 13 residues. The CDR3 nucleotides are TGTGCCAGCAGTTTAGGCAGTTCCACTGAAGCTTTCTTT. Amino acids: CASSLGSSTEAFF.

The genes are TRBV27 and TRBJ2-3, with D possibly TRBD1 on 7 matching bases. V was pared by 3 bases and J by 5 bases, with 12 bases between. The CDR3 has 14 residues. CDR1 and CDR2 (germline): MNHEY, SMNVEV (reference sequence). The CDR3 here is CASSLEGAGDTQYF. The CDR3 DNA sequence: TGTGCCAGCAGTTTGGAGGGGGCCGGAGATACGCAGTATTTT.

V is TRBV5-4 and J is TRBJ1-2; 7 nucleotides align to TRBD1. V lost 4 bases and J lost 0; bases outside the gene matches: 6. CDR3 length: 15 residues. Germline V gene lookup returns CDR1 SGHNT and CDR2 YYREEE (reference sequence). Here the CDR3 reads CASSTGTDANYGYTF. The CDR3 DNA reads TGTGCCAGCAGCACCGGGACAGATGCTAACTATGGCTACACCTTC.